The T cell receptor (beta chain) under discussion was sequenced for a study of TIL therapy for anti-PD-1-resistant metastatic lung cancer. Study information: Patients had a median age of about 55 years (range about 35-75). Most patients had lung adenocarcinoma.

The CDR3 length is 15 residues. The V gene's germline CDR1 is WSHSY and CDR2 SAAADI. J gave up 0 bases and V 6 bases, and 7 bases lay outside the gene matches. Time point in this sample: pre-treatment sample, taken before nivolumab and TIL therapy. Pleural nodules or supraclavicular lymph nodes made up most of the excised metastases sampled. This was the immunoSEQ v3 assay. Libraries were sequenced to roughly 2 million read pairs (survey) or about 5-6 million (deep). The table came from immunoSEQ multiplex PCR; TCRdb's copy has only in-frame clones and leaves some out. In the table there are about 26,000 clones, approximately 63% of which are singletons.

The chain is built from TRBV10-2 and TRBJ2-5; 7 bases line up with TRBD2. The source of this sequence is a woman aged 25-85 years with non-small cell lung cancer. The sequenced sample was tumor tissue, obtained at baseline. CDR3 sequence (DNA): TGCGCCAGCAGCTCCGGGACTACATACCAAGAGACCCAGTACTTC. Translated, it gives CASSSGTTYQETQYF.